Following are 18 T cell receptor beta chains from one sample sequenced in a study of neurological immune-mediated disorders. TCRdb fed the 5' RACE reads into MiXCR, producing one record per CDR3 protein. The data hold approximately 41,000 distinct CDR3 sequences, with 14% observed a single time. The source material was CD4+ T cells from blood. The source is a woman between 55 and 75 years old with HTLV-1-associated myelopathy (HAM/TSP).

This clonotype showed up just a few times. In DNA form, the CDR3 reads TGTGCAAGTCGGCTCAACTCGAACACTGAAGCTTTCTTT. Residues: CASRLNSNTEAFF. The rearrangement joins TRBV12-2 to TRBJ1-1. TRBV12-2 is given as a pseudogene. The CDR3 is 13 residues long.

The genes are TRBV7-9 and TRBJ2-7, with 8 bases identical to TRBD1. The CDR3 runs to 16 residues. CDR1 and CDR2 (germline): SEHNR, FQNEAQ (reference sequence). With 4 bases clipped from V and 0 bases from J, the junction kept 8 bases outside the gene matches. The CDR3 nucleotides read TGTGCCAGCAGCTCACCGGGGACAGGCTTCTCCTACGAGCAGTACTTC. Its protein product is CASSSPGTGFSYEQYF.

This clonotype was picked up many times. This sequence joins TRBV4-1 and TRBJ2-7; no firm D call. CDR1 and CDR2 (germline): MGHRA, YSYEKL. Deletions cut 6 bases from V and 0 bases from J, with 6 bases between. The CDR3 extends over 12 amino acids. CDR3 bases: TGCGCCAGCAGGGGCAGCTCCTACGAGCAGTACTTC. Translation: CASRGSSYEQYF.

Concerning this clonotype: Possible read error: a much larger clone is one base away. The gene calls are TRBV30 and TRBJ2-3; 8 bases line up with TRBD1. The germline gives CDR1 GTSNPN, CDR2 SVGIG (reference sequence). V lost 5 bases and J lost 4; bases outside the gene matches: 8. This CDR3 is 14 amino acids long. The CDR3 loop is CAWDLDRVSDTQYF. CDR3 coding DNA: TGTGCCTGGGACCTGGACAGGGTGTCAGATACGCAGTATTTT.

This clonotype was observed at least ten times. The CDR3 loop reads CASTASGNYNEQFF. In DNA, the CDR3 is TGTGCCAGCACCGCTAGCGGTAACTACAATGAGCAGTTCTTC. J is TRBJ2-1 and V is TRBV28; 7 bases match TRBD2. The germline CDR1 and CDR2 sequences are MDHEN and SYDVKM. This CDR3 contains 14 residues. V lost 7 bases and J lost 3; bases outside the gene matches: 6.

In regard to this clonotype: The junction does not match germline at one end; this may be a read error. This rearrangement joins TRBV5-6 to TRBJ1-6; perhaps TRBD1 as D (6 bases). This CDR3 is 18 amino acids long. Per the germline V gene, CDR1 is SGHDT and CDR2 is YYEEEE. The CDR3: CASNLGGQDPPYNSPLHF. CDR3 nucleotides: TGTGCCAGCAACTTGGGGGGGCAGGACCCCCCCTATAATTCACCCCTCCACTTT.

This clonotype was counted at least ten times. The CDR3, as DNA: TGTGCCAGCAGTTCCTACAGGGCGTATGGCTACACCTTC. This gives the protein CASSSYRAYGYTF. The chain carries TRBV12-3 or TRBV12-4 and TRBJ1-2, with D tentatively TRBD1 (6 bases). There are 13 residues in the CDR3. The V and J ends lost 4 bases and 5 bases respectively, with 11 bases between them.

Points on this clonotype: A much larger clone differs from this one at a single base, so this may be a read error. This sequence joins TRBV6-5 and TRBJ1-2; D perhaps matches TRBD1 (6 bases). Per the germline V gene, CDR1 is MNHEY and CDR2 is SVGAGI. The CDR3 totals 13 residues. The CDR3 protein is CDSRTEAIYGYTF. CDR3 nucleotides: TGTGACAGCCGGACAGAAGCTATCTATGGCTACACCTTC.

This clonotype was recorded many times. The chain joins TRBV18 to TRBJ1-4; D gene ambiguous. V lost 3 bases to trimming and J lost 7 bases, with 15 bases between them. Germline CDR1 is KGHSH and CDR2 is LQKENI. The CDR3 sequence is 15 residues long. CDR3 nucleotide sequence: TGTGCCAGCTCACCGGAGCACGTTAGCGGTGAAAAACTGTTTTTT. This sequence encodes CASSPEHVSGEKLFF.

At least ten counts were recorded for this clonotype. The gene calls are TRBV20-1 and TRBJ2-1; the D is unclear. V dropped 7 bases and J dropped 4 bases, with 11 bases sitting between them. The CDR3 is 12 amino acids. Germline V gene data show CDR1 as DFQATT and CDR2 as SNEGSKA (reference sequence). The CDR3 nucleotides are TGCAGTGTCGAGGACCGGTACAATGAGCAGTTCTTC. Translation: CSVEDRYNEQFF.

This clonotype was seen repeatedly, ten times or more. The genes are TRBV27 and TRBJ2-7; TRBD2 is a possible D gene (7 bases). The CDR3 loop spans 19 amino acids. V lost 6 bases to trimming and J lost 1 base, with 28 bases between them. Germline V CDR1 and CDR2: MNHEY, SMNVEV (reference sequence). CDR3 sequence: CASSPFLDSGALPSYEQYF. The CDR3 bases are TGTGCCAGCAGCCCCTTCCTGGACAGCGGGGCCTTACCTTCCTACGAGCAGTACTTC.

This clonotype was detected ten times or more. The chain joins TRBV20-1 to TRBJ2-7; D is possibly TRBD1 or TRBD2 (6 bases each). V gave up 1 base and J gave up 4 bases, with 14 bases separating them. The CDR3 extends over 14 amino acids. The germline gives CDR1 DFQATT, CDR2 SNEGSKA (reference sequence). In DNA form, the CDR3 reads TGCAGTGCTAGAGGAGGGGGGCGCGCGTACGAGCAGTACTTC. This encodes CSARGGGRAYEQYF.

This clonotype was counted at least ten times. In DNA, the CDR3 is TGCAGTGTTGCAAAGGACCCCGACAGGGGTAGAGAGTATAGCAATCAGCCCCAGCATTTT. Amino acid sequence: CSVAKDPDRGREYSNQPQHF. The V call is TRBV20-1, the J call TRBJ1-5, with 8 bases lining up with TRBD1. This CDR3 region has 20 residues. In germline, CDR1 is DFQATT, CDR2 SNEGSKA (reference sequence). J was trimmed by 0 bases and V by 7 bases; bases with no gene match: 23.

By proportion, this clonotype is medium-sized. CDR3 region: CASRPFGGPNSYEQYF. The CDR3 DNA follows: TGTGCCAGCAGGCCTTTTGGGGGGCCAAACTCCTACGAGCAGTACTTC. This rearrangement joins TRBV27 to TRBJ2-7; the D call may be TRBD1 or TRBD2 (6 bases each). The V and J ends lost 6 bases and 0 bases respectively, with 18 bases between them. In germline, CDR1 is MNHEY, CDR2 SMNVEV (reference sequence). The CDR3 runs 16 residues.

This chain links TRBV7-8 with TRBJ1-5, with 7 nucleotides matching TRBD1. The CDR3 covers 20 residues. The V gene's germline CDR1 is SGHVS and CDR2 FQNEAQ. The V and J ends lost 2 bases and 0 bases, in that order; junction bases with no gene match: 16. DNA of the CDR3: TGTGCCAGCAGCTTATTTACGGGACAGAGAGAACCTTATAGCAATCAGCCCCAGCATTTT. It codes for CASSLFTGQREPYSNQPQHF.

This clonotype was seen repeatedly, ten times or more. The chain has TRBV7-2 and TRBJ2-1, with TRBD2 matching over 9 bases. V was pared by 7 bases and J by 4 bases, with 5 bases of the junction left unmatched. The CDR3 loop spans 14 amino acids. CDR1 SGHTA and CDR2 FQGNSA come from the germline V gene. Written as DNA, the CDR3 is TGTGCCAGCAAGGCGGGGGGGGTTTACAATGAGCAGTTCTTC. Translated: CASKAGGVYNEQFF.

In its sample, this clonotype was seen many times. The genes are TRBV4-1 and TRBJ2-3, with TRBD2 matching 8 bases. The V and J ends lost 0 bases and 1 base, in that order; junction bases with no gene match: 3. The CDR3 contains 16 residues. Germline lookup yields CDR1 MGHRA and CDR2 YSYEKL. Here the CDR3 reads CASSQEIAGRTDTQYF. The CDR3, as DNA: TGCGCCAGCAGCCAAGAAATAGCGGGACGCACAGATACGCAGTATTTT.

V is TRBV7-2 and J is TRBJ2-7, with TRBD2 matching 10 bases. This CDR3 contains 15 residues. Germline loops: CDR1 SGHTA, CDR2 FQGNSA. V trimming: 3 bases; J trimming: 5 bases; junction bases outside the gene matches: 7. The CDR3 DNA reads as TGTGCCAGCAGCTTCCCTAGCGGGGGAGCCAACGAGCAGTACTTC. Protein product: CASSFPSGGANEQYF. Drawing the rest from reference TRBV7-2 and TRBJ2-7, the complete variable domain is GAGVSQSPSNKVTEKGKDVELRCDPISGHTALYWYRQSLGQGLEFLIYFQGNSAPDKSGLPSDRFSAERTGGSVSTLTIQRTQQEDSAVYLCASSFPSGGANEQYFGPGTRLTVT.